This TCR beta chain was recorded in a study of CD8 T cells in Susac syndrome. Overall study findings and caveats: That the number of individuals in its TCR sequencing and HLA analysis was relatively small was acknowledged by the study.

V lost 4 bases and J lost 4, with 17 bases in between. Germline V lookup: CDR1 LGHDT, CDR2 YNNKEL (reference sequence). The CDR3 loop spans 15 amino acids. Random hexamers primed reverse transcription of roughly 0.45 to 1 ug RNA. The CDR3 of TCR beta was amplified by immunoSEQ multiplex PCR across 54 Vbeta and 13 Jbeta. TCRdb passed the immunoSEQ multiplex PCR reads through MiXCR, listing each CDR3 protein once. The sample has roughly 110,000 distinct CDR3 sequences; nearly 95% are singletons. TCR beta sequences were obtained from blood CD8+ and CD4+ T cells. TEMRA cells were FACS-enriched, with CD8+ and CD4+ T cells isolated negatively. A word on this clonotype: The antigen is not known.

Specimen: CD4+ T cells from PBMCs. The chain has TRBV3-1 and TRBJ2-7; TRBD1 might be the D (5 bases). The clonotype was recovered from a human donor in good health. CDR3 sequence reads: CASSPTELVGYEQYF. In nucleotides, the CDR3 is TGTGCCAGCAGCCCGACAGAGTTGGTGGGGTACGAGCAGTACTTC.